The clone carrying this T cell receptor (beta chain) was counted between two and nine times. Antigen unknown. Trimming cost V 4 bases and J 4 bases; bases outside gene matches: 12. Germline CDR1 reads GTSNPN; CDR2 reads SVGIG (reference sequence). The CDR3 covers 15 residues. CD4+ naive, central memory, regulatory and stem cell-like memory subsets were isolated by sorting on CD45RO/CCR7/CD25/CD127/CD95/CD27. This sample is part of a study of beta chain features in type 1 diabetes. About the research overall: The study examined around 98,000,000 sorted cells across all samples. Points from the study as a whole: TCRB repertoires of naive, central memory and Treg cells appeared more similar among patients than among healthy donors. Shortening of TCRB CDR3s, moderate but significant, appeared in all four CD4+ subsets of Type 1 diabetes patients. More deletions and fewer insertions at VDJ junctions were seen in type 1 diabetes patients.

Sequenced material consisted of expressed TCRB transcripts (all of the isolated RNA was reverse transcribed). Clones were read by immunoSEQ multiplex PCR, and TCRdb kept only the in-frame ones, dropping some. This table has about 150,000 clones, about a tenth appearing once. The TCR sequence derives from a man younger than 40 with type 1 diabetes. The chain combines TRBV30 with TRBJ1-1; 7 bases align to TRBD1. Sequencing was performed on central memory CD4+ T cells from blood. The CDR3 nucleotides read TGTGCCTGGACAACGCCAGGCAGGGGGATCACTGAAGCTTTCTTT. Its translation: CAWTTPGRGITEAFF.